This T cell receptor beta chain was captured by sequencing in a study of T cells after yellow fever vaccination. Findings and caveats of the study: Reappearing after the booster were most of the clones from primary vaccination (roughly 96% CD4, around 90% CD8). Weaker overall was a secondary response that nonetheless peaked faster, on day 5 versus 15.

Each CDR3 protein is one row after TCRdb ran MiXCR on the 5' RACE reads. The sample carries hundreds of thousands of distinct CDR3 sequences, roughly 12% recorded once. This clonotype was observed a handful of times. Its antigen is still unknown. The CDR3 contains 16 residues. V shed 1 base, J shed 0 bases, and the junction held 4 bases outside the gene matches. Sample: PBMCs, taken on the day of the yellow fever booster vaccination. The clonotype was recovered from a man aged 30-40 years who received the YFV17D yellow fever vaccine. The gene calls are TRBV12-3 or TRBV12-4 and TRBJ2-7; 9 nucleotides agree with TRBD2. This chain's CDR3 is CASSLVGGRASYEQYF. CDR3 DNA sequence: TGTGCCAGCAGTTTAGTAGGCGGGAGGGCCTCCTACGAGCAGTACTTC.